What follows are 17 T cell receptor beta chains derived from one specimen sequenced in a study of T cells after yellow fever vaccination. A single record per CDR3 protein comes from TCRdb applying MiXCR to the 5' RACE reads. Among 620,000 or so distinct CDR3 sequences, 9% to 15% were seen once, and the ten largest hold just under 15%. Sequenced material: PBMCs, taken on the day of the yellow fever booster vaccination. All receptors derive from a man younger than 40 who received the YFV17D yellow fever vaccine.

This clonotype was detected a few times. V usage is TRBV29-1 and J usage is TRBJ2-3; D possibly corresponds to TRBD2 (5 bases). The V gene's germline CDR1 is SQVTM and CDR2 ANQGSEA. Trimming took off 6 bases at V and 2 bases at J, with 21 bases between the two ends. The CDR3 has 16 residues. CDR3 amino acids: CSVRRLSRLNTDTQYF. In DNA form, the CDR3 reads TGCAGCGTGAGGAGGTTGTCGCGCCTTAACACAGATACGCAGTATTTT.

The chain uses TRBV20-1 and TRBJ1-4; D is possibly TRBD1 (5 bases). Per germline, CDR1 DFQATT and CDR2 SNEGSKA (reference sequence). The V and J ends lost 0 bases and 8 bases respectively, with 13 bases between them. The CDR3 length is 14 residues. CDR3 loop: CSAREGAAREKLFF. The CDR3 coding sequence is TGCAGTGCTAGAGAAGGGGCCGCTAGGGAAAAACTGTTTTTT.

This clonotype was seen a handful of times. The rearrangement joins TRBV20-1 to TRBJ2-7; D perhaps matches TRBD1 (5 bases). V was trimmed by 6 bases and J by 3 bases, leaving 9 bases between them. The CDR3 has 11 amino acids. Per the germline V gene, CDR1 is DFQATT and CDR2 is SNEGSKA (reference sequence). The CDR3 DNA is TGCAGTGCCGACAGCGACTACGAGCAGTACTTC. It specifies CSADSDYEQYF.

This clonotype has a handful of counts. The chain links TRBV20-1 to TRBJ1-1, with D unclear. Trimming pared 6 bases from V and 4 bases from J, leaving 9 bases between. CDR1 and CDR2 (germline): DFQATT, SNEGSKA (reference sequence). There are 11 residues in the CDR3. CDR3 sequence reads: CSASVLTEAFF. DNA for the CDR3: TGCAGTGCGTCAGTCCTCACTGAAGCTTTCTTT.

This clonotype came up a few times. The CDR3, as DNA: TGTGCCAGCAGTCCCCGGCAGGGTAGCTCCTACAATGAGCAGTTCTTC. It codes for CASSPRQGSSYNEQFF. The rearrangement joins TRBV5-4 to TRBJ2-1; possibly TRBD1 for D (5 bases). There are 16 residues in the CDR3. V was trimmed by 5 bases and J by 0 bases, leaving 15 bases between them. Germline V gene lookup returns CDR1 SGHNT and CDR2 YYREEE (reference sequence).

This rearrangement joins TRBV7-2 to TRBJ2-1; TRBD1 matches 7 bases. The CDR3 is 15 residues long. Trimming removed 5 bases from V and 9 bases from J; junction bases left unmatched: 13. Germline CDR1 is SGHTA and CDR2 is FQGNSA. The CDR3 loop reads CASSPRGPGQCEQFF. The CDR3 DNA sequence: TGTGCCAGCAGCCCAAGGGGACCGGGACAGTGTGAGCAGTTCTTC.

This chain connects TRBV9 to TRBJ2-3; D assignment may be TRBD1 or TRBD2 (5 bases each). The V gene lost 0 bases and the J gene lost 4 bases, with 6 bases spanning the gap. Germline V gene sequence: CDR1 SGDLS, CDR2 YYNGEE. This CDR3 contains 13 residues. In DNA, the CDR3 is TGTGCCAGCAGCGTAGGAGGGGCAGATACGCAGTATTTT. Translating it yields CASSVGGADTQYF.

The chain links TRBV29-1 to TRBJ2-2; 10 bases line up with TRBD1. CDR1 is SQVTM, CDR2 ANQGSEA, per germline. The CDR3 covers 15 residues. Germline trimming cut 6 bases from V and 4 bases from J; bases unmatched to any gene: 8. In DNA form, the CDR3 reads TGCAGCGTCCACCTCCGGACAGGGGGCACCGGGGAGCTGTTTTTT. It translates to CSVHLRTGGTGELFF.

This clonotype was picked up a small number of times. The chain uses TRBV10-3 and TRBJ2-3, with TRBD2 matching over 7 bases. CDR1 is ENHRY and CDR2 is SYGVKD in the germline V gene. With V trimmed by 0 bases and J by 2 bases, 5 bases remained unmatched. This CDR3 is built from 16 residues. The CDR3 DNA reads TGTGCCATCAGTGAGTCTCGGGGGGAAGACACAGATACGCAGTATTTT. Its protein product is CAISESRGEDTDTQYF.

As DNA, the CDR3 is TGTGCCAGCAGCCTCGACCTGGGAGGCTACACCTTC. Amino acid sequence: CASSLDLGGYTF. V usage is TRBV7-2 and J usage is TRBJ1-2; D call uncertain. CDR1 and CDR2 (germline): SGHTA, FQGNSA. This CDR3 spans 12 amino acids. V was trimmed by 5 bases and J by 8 bases, leaving 12 bases between them. The variable domain in full, completed from reference TRBV7-2 and TRBJ1-2, reads GAGVSQSPSNKVTEKGKDVELRCDPISGHTALYWYRQSLGQGLEFLIYFQGNSAPDKSGLPSDRFSAERTGGSVSTLTIQRTQQEDSAVYLCASSLDLGGYTFGSGTRLTVV.

This clonotype has only a few counts. The chain joins TRBV9 to TRBJ2-3; the D is unclear. Germline values: CDR1 SGDLS, CDR2 YYNGEE. Trimming stripped 0 bases from V and 4 bases from J, with 9 bases between. The CDR3 covers 14 residues. CDR3 residues: CASSVAATSDTQYF. CDR3 bases: TGTGCCAGCAGCGTAGCCGCCACTTCAGATACGCAGTATTTT. Using reference TRBV9 and TRBJ2-3 for the parts outside the CDR3, the full variable domain is DSGVTQTPKHLITATGQRVTLRCSPRSGDLSVYWYQQSLDQGLQFLIQYYNGEERAKGNILERFSAQQFPDLHSELNLSSLELGDSALYFCASSVAATSDTQYFGPGTRLTVL.

This clonotype has more than one count but fewer than ten. The chain combines TRBV29-1 with TRBJ2-3; TRBD2 matches at 13 bases. V was pared by 5 bases and J by 3 bases, with 5 bases of the junction left unmatched. Germline V lookup: CDR1 SQVTM, CDR2 ANQGSEA. The length of the CDR3 is 15 residues. The CDR3 coding sequence is TGCAGCGTTATACTAGCGGGAGGGCAAACAGATACGCAGTATTTT. Protein: CSVILAGGQTDTQYF.

In its sample, this clonotype was seen a few times. The V gene is TRBV19, the J gene TRBJ2-3; the D gene could be TRBD1 or TRBD2 (5 bases each). This CDR3 region has 16 residues. Deletions cut 4 bases from V and 3 bases from J, with 17 bases between. CDR1 is LNHDA, CDR2 SQIVND, per germline (reference sequence). CDR3 DNA: TGTGCCAGTAGTAGAATCCCGGGACCTCAGACAGATACGCAGTATTTT. Translation: CASSRIPGPQTDTQYF.

Only a few counts were recorded for this clonotype. The V and J genes are TRBV7-2 and TRBJ1-1, with D tentatively TRBD1 (6 bases). The CDR3 loop spans 13 amino acids. The germline CDR1 and CDR2 sequences are SGHTA and FQGNSA. V dropped 5 bases and J dropped 4 bases, with 11 bases sitting between them. The CDR3 DNA follows: TGTGCCAGCAGCGGGGGCGAGGGCACTGAAGCTTTCTTT. Its protein product is CASSGGEGTEAFF.

The rearrangement links TRBV12-3 or TRBV12-4 to TRBJ2-3, with TRBD2 matching over 7 bases. The V segment lost 6 bases and the J segment 4 bases; nucleotides outside the gene matches: 7. The CDR3 has 14 residues. This CDR3 is CASSPGGFADTQYF. The CDR3 nucleotides read TGTGCCAGCAGCCCCGGGGGGTTCGCAGATACGCAGTATTTT.

This clonotype was observed a handful of times. V gene TRBV2 combines with J gene TRBJ1-1; weak D call: TRBD1 (6 bases). V lost 4 bases to trimming and J lost 4 bases, with 13 bases between them. Per the germline V gene, CDR1 is SNHLY and CDR2 is FYNNEI. This CDR3 spans 14 amino acids. CDR3 protein: CASSGTAFVTEAFF. CDR3 DNA sequence: TGTGCCAGCAGTGGGACAGCCTTTGTCACTGAAGCTTTCTTT.

V is TRBV18 and J is TRBJ2-7, with D possibly being TRBD1 (6 bases). V shed 3 bases and J shed 2 bases, with 14 bases lying between them. The CDR3 runs to 15 residues. Looked up from germline, CDR1 is KGHSH and CDR2 is LQKENI. CDR3 sequence: CASSPRLTGTYEQYF. CDR3 bases: TGTGCCAGCTCACCCCGCCTCACAGGGACCTACGAGCAGTACTTC.